A selection of T cell receptor beta chains follows, all from one sample in a study of blood T cell repertoires in COVID-19. TCRdb keeps only in-frame clones here, not all; method: immunoSEQ multiplex PCR. This table has 250,000 or so clones, 86% appearing once. The specimen was peripheral blood. These receptors all stem from a man aged 40-49 years with active or convalescent COVID-19. Both conserved end residues are part of each CDR3. A D gene is named only where the DNA matches it firmly. A clone size is listed for some rows: how often the clone was seen (once, few, many), or a class if it is expanded.

CDR3 | DNA | J | V | D | length | size
CASSPTKRDTIYF | TGTGCCAGCTCACCAACCAAGCGGGACACCATATATTTT | TRBJ1-3 | TRBV18 | . | 13 | .
CASSFDRAGGYTF | TGTGCCAGCAGCTTTGACAGGGCGGGTGGCTACACCTTC | TRBJ1-2 | TRBV14 | TRBD1 | 13 | few
CASSQGAPYNEQFF | TGTGCCAGCAGCCAGGGGGCCCCCTACAATGAGCAGTTCTTC | TRBJ2-1 | TRBV9 | TRBD1 | 14 | .
CASSLERGGLNEQFF | TGTGCCAGCAGCTTAGAACGGGGGGGACTCAATGAGCAGTTCTTC | TRBJ2-1 | TRBV11-2 | TRBD2 | 15 | .
CAWNTGLATEAFF | TGTGCCTGGAACACAGGGTTGGCCACTGAAGCTTTCTTT | TRBJ1-1 | TRBV30 | . | 13 | .
CASNGGELNEQFF | TGTGCCAGCAATGGTGGAGAGCTCAATGAGCAGTTCTTC | TRBJ2-1 | TRBV7-9 | . | 13 | .
CSAAEQGYGYTF | TGCAGCGCCGCGGAACAGGGGTATGGCTACACCTTC | TRBJ1-2 | TRBV29-1 | TRBD1 | 12 | .
CASSGLAVSYEQYF | TGTGCCAGCAGTGGACTAGCGGTCTCCTACGAGCAGTACTTC | TRBJ2-7 | TRBV2 | TRBD2 | 14 | .
CASSWTSGGAPYEQYF | TGTGCCAGCAGCTGGACTTCAGGGGGCGCCCCCTACGAGCAGTACTTC | TRBJ2-7 | TRBV5-4 | TRBD1 | 16 | few
CAIIRDRGRDYEQYF | TGTGCCATCATTAGAGACAGGGGGAGGGACTACGAGCAGTACTTC | TRBJ2-7 | TRBV21-1 | . | 15 | .
CASRKADQETQYF | TGTGCCAGCAGGAAAGCGGACCAAGAGACCCAGTACTTC | TRBJ2-5 | TRBV6-5 | . | 13 | .
CASSLSPGVDTQYF | TGTGCCAGCAGCTTATCGCCGGGAGTAGATACGCAGTATTTT | TRBJ2-3 | TRBV11-2 | . | 14 | .
CASRDGGNTEAFF | TGTGCCAGCAGGGACGGGGGGAACACTGAAGCTTTCTTT | TRBJ1-1 | TRBV6-5 | . | 13 | .
CASRPHLGHEQYF | TGTGCCAGCAGACCCCATTTGGGCCACGAGCAGTACTTC | TRBJ2-7 | TRBV16 | . | 13 | few
CASSLFPRAQHF | TGTGCCAGCAGTTTGTTCCCCCGGGCCCAGCATTTT | TRBJ1-5 | TRBV12-3/TRBV12-4 | . | 12 | .
CASSLDQDAGDF | TGTGCCAGCAGCTTGGATCAGGACGCGGGTGACTTC | TRBJ1-2 | TRBV5-6 | . | 12 | .